The 27 T cell receptor beta chains below were found in one sample sequenced in a study of lymphopenia after photon versus proton radiotherapy. Assay used: immunoSEQ multiplex PCR; TCRdb lists only in-frame clones, some missing. Of approximately 150,000 clones listed, approximately 90% were seen once; the top ten hold approximately 4.7%. The sequences come from peripheral blood, collected from a patient treated with photon-based radiotherapy. Receptor source: a man aged 50-59 years with gastric cancer.

This clone was counted a single time. As DNA, the CDR3 is TGTGCCAGCAGCGGGACCGGCCCCGGTGCTCGTGAGCAGTACTTC. Translated: CASSGTGPGAREQYF. The chain uses TRBV11-3 and TRBJ2-7; D is possibly TRBD1 or TRBD2 (5 bases each). V gave up 5 bases and J gave up 7 bases, with 21 bases separating them. Germline V lookup: CDR1 SGHNT, CDR2 YENEEA. The CDR3 extends over 15 amino acids.

V usage is TRBV2 and J usage is TRBJ1-1; D not certain. Germline CDR1 SNHLY, CDR2 FYNNEI. CDR3 size: 13 residues. Deletions cut 6 bases from V and 1 base from J, with 9 bases between. This chain's CDR3 is CASRDYKNTEAFF. The DNA for the CDR3 is TGTGCCAGCAGGGATTACAAGAACACTGAAGCTTTCTTT.

V is TRBV7-8 and J is TRBJ1-1; D gene uncertain. The CDR3 has 16 amino acids. The germline CDR1 and CDR2 sequences are SGHVS and FQNEAQ. V lost 0 bases and J 0 bases, leaving 11 bases between the germline ends. The CDR3 bases are TGTGCCAGCAGCTTAGCCCTAGGTGGGATGAACACTGAAGCTTTCTTT. Protein product: CASSLALGGMNTEAFF.

V usage is TRBV6-1 and J usage is TRBJ1-5; D call uncertain. Germline V lookup: CDR1 MNHNS, CDR2 SASEGT. Between the trimmed V and J ends, which lost 1 base and 0 bases, there was a span of 7 bases. The length of the CDR3 is 15 residues. DNA for the CDR3: TGTGCCAGCAGTGAAGGAGACATTAGCAATCAGCCCCAGCATTTT. Translation gives CASSEGDISNQPQHF.

In its sample, this clone was seen once. The chain joins TRBV27 to TRBJ2-3; TRBD2 matches 11 bases. The junction had 6 bases not matched to a gene; V was cut back by 4 bases and J by 0 bases. This CDR3 is 17 amino acids long. Germline V CDR1 and CDR2: MNHEY, SMNVEV (reference sequence). This chain's CDR3 is CASSSLAGGFSTDTQYF. The CDR3 nucleotides read TGTGCCAGCAGTTCCCTAGCGGGAGGCTTCAGCACAGATACGCAGTATTTT.

The CDR3 protein is CASSPATGGYNEQFF. Written as DNA, the CDR3 is TGTGCCAGCAGTCCAGCGACAGGGGGGTACAATGAGCAGTTCTTC. The chain couples TRBV27 to TRBJ2-1, with 9 bases identical to TRBD1. Germline V lookup: CDR1 MNHEY, CDR2 SMNVEV (reference sequence). This CDR3 spans 15 amino acids. With V trimmed by 5 bases and J by 4 bases, 6 bases remained unmatched.

The chain couples TRBV5-6 to TRBJ2-2, with 14 bases matching TRBD2. The CDR3 totals 16 residues. Looked up from germline, CDR1 is SGHDT and CDR2 is YYEEEE. V lost 2 bases to trimming and J lost 5 bases; unmatched junction nucleotides: 2. DNA for the CDR3: TGTGCCAGCAGCTTCGGACTAGCGGGAGGTACCGGGGAGCTGTTTTTT. It codes for CASSFGLAGGTGELFF.

The chain couples TRBV7-9 to TRBJ2-3, with 8 bases aligning to TRBD2. The CDR3 is 16 residues long. The germline CDR1 and CDR2 sequences are SEHNR and FQNEAQ (reference sequence). V trimming: 0 bases; J trimming: 1 base; junction bases outside the gene matches: 3. The CDR3 here is CASSLAETSGTDTQYF. The CDR3 region has the DNA TGTGCCAGCAGCTTAGCGGAGACTAGCGGCACAGATACGCAGTATTTT.

The chain uses TRBV18 and TRBJ2-7; D is ambiguous. Trimming removed 5 bases at V and 2 bases at J, with 19 bases between. This CDR3 comprises 16 residues. Germline V CDR1 and CDR2: KGHSH, LQKENI. The CDR3 region has the DNA TGTGCCAGCTCATCCACGAGACCCACCTTAGCCTACGAGCAGTACTTC. It translates to CASSSTRPTLAYEQYF.

Only one count was recorded for this clone. The chain combines TRBV15 with TRBJ1-3; D gene uncertain. This CDR3 is 13 amino acids long. Trimming cost V 6 bases and J 0 bases, with 6 bases left between them. The germline gives CDR1 LNHNV, CDR2 YYDKDF (reference sequence). The CDR3 nucleotides are TGTGCCACCAGGAGTCACTCTGGAAACACCATATATTTT. It encodes CATRSHSGNTIYF.

The CDR3 protein is CSGRLAGDTQYF. The CDR3 DNA reads as TGCAGCGGTCGACTAGCGGGAGATACGCAGTATTTT. The J gene is TRBJ2-3, the V gene TRBV29-1, with 10 bases that match TRBD2. Trimming took 7 bases from V and 5 from J; bases not matched to a gene: 3. The length of the CDR3 is 12 residues. Germline lookup yields CDR1 SQVTM and CDR2 ANQGSEA.

In DNA form, the CDR3 reads TGTGCCAGCAGACTGAACCCTGACGAGCAGTACTTC. This encodes CASRLNPDEQYF. J is TRBJ2-7 and V is TRBV2, with no clear D. The CDR3 length is 12 residues. The germline CDR1 and CDR2 sequences are SNHLY and FYNNEI. V dropped 6 bases and J dropped 5 bases, with 11 bases sitting between them.

This chain uses TRBV12-2 with TRBJ2-3; the tabulated D call, TRBD2, remains unverified against the DNA. TRBV12-2 is flagged as a pseudogene. This CDR3 is 17 amino acids long. Here the CDR3 reads CASRLPLTSGSTDTQYF. The CDR3 DNA sequence: TGTGCAAGTCGCTTACCGCTGACTAGCGGTAGCACAGATACGCAGTATTTT.

The V call is TRBV19, the J call TRBJ2-1; 13 nucleotides align to TRBD2. The V gene's germline CDR1 is LNHDA and CDR2 SQIVND (reference sequence). The J segment lost 7 bases and the V segment lost 4 bases, leaving 4 bases of the junction unmatched. The CDR3 has 15 amino acids. The CDR3 DNA is TGTGCCAGTAGTACCACTAGCGGGAGGGGGAATGAGCAGTTCTTC. Translated: CASSTTSGRGNEQFF.

Notes on this clone: The junction and the germline gene differ at one end; a read error may be behind it. The chain couples TRBV6-5 to TRBJ2-7, with a weak D call TRBD1 (5 bases). The CDR3 runs 16 residues. In germline, CDR1 is MNHEY, CDR2 SVGAGI. The CDR3 sequence is CASSYSPGAGSYAQYF. The CDR3, as DNA: TGTGCCAGCAGTTACTCGCCTGGGGCAGGGTCCTACGCGCAGTACTTC.

The chain uses TRBV19 and TRBJ1-5; 7 positions agree with TRBD1. Germline V gives CDR1 LNHDA, CDR2 SQIVND (reference sequence). V lost 6 bases and J lost 2; bases outside the gene matches: 7. The CDR3 is 15 amino acids. This CDR3 is CASRGDRAGNQPQHF. The CDR3 DNA follows: TGTGCCAGTAGAGGAGACAGGGCCGGCAATCAGCCCCAGCATTTT.

CDR3 sequence (DNA): TGTGCCAGTACCTCTGGAAGCCGTATTCCTCCCTACGAGCAGTACTTC. It yields the protein CASTSGSRIPPYEQYF. The V gene is TRBV19, the J gene TRBJ2-7; no reliable D call. V lost 7 bases to trimming and J lost 2 bases, with 21 bases between them. The CDR3 is 16 residues long. Per germline, CDR1 LNHDA and CDR2 SQIVND (reference sequence).

The chain uses TRBV5-4 and TRBJ2-1, with 8 positions matching TRBD2. This CDR3 region has 14 residues. V lost 4 bases to trimming and J lost 3 bases; unmatched junction nucleotides: 3. Germline V lookup: CDR1 SGHNT, CDR2 YYREEE (reference sequence). In DNA form, the CDR3 reads TGTGCCAGCAGCCCCGGGACTAGCTACAATGAGCAGTTCTTC. Translated, it gives CASSPGTSYNEQFF.

The chain couples TRBV5-1 to TRBJ2-7, with 7 positions matching TRBD1. This CDR3 is 13 amino acids long. The ends lost 5 bases at V and 0 bases at J; junction bases unmatched: 2. The germline V gene encodes CDR1 SGHRS and CDR2 YFSETQ. This chain's CDR3 is CASRRDSSYEQYF. CDR3 in DNA: TGCGCCAGCAGGAGGGACAGCTCCTACGAGCAGTACTTC.

The V gene is TRBV19, the J gene TRBJ2-7, with D maybe TRBD1 (5 bases). Germline CDR1 is LNHDA and CDR2 is SQIVND (reference sequence). The CDR3 is 14 residues long. V was shortened by 3 bases and J by 4 bases, with 13 bases between the two germline ends. The CDR3 DNA follows: TGTGCCAGTAGTATTAGCCAGGGAAATTACGAGCAGTACTTC. This gives the protein CASSISQGNYEQYF.

The genes are TRBV11-2 and TRBJ2-1; 7 bases map to TRBD2. The CDR3 runs to 16 residues. The germline V gene encodes CDR1 SGHAT and CDR2 FQNNGV. The junction had 2 bases not matched to a gene; V was cut back by 0 bases and J by 0 bases. Here the CDR3 reads CASSLDGRSSYNEQFF. The CDR3 DNA reads as TGTGCCAGCAGCTTAGACGGGAGGAGCTCCTACAATGAGCAGTTCTTC.

This rearrangement joins TRBV5-4 to TRBJ2-7; no reliable D call. The germline V gene encodes CDR1 SGHNT and CDR2 YYREEE (reference sequence). Trimming removed 7 bases from V and 4 bases from J, with 15 bases in between. The CDR3 runs 13 residues. The CDR3 sequence is CASGPDPYYEQYF. The CDR3 DNA reads as TGTGCCAGCGGTCCTGATCCCTATTACGAGCAGTACTTC. The full variable domain, completed using reference TRBV5-4 and TRBJ2-7, is ETGVTQSPTHLIKTRGQQVTLRCSSQSGHNTVSWYQQALGQGPQFIFQYYREEENGRGNFPPRFSGLQFPNYSSELNVNALELDDSALYLCASGPDPYYEQYFGPGTRLTVT.

CDR3 sequence (DNA): TGTGCCAGCTCACCAGCGTTTGGGAACACTGAAGCTTTCTTT. This encodes CASSPAFGNTEAFF. The rearrangement uses TRBV18 and TRBJ1-1; D is unresolved. The CDR3 is 14 residues long. V gave up 2 bases and J gave up 1 base, with 8 bases separating them. CDR1 is KGHSH and CDR2 is LQKENI in the germline V gene.

The genes are TRBV5-1 and TRBJ2-4; no clear D. This CDR3 spans 16 amino acids. CDR1 and CDR2 from the germline V gene are SGHRS and YFSETQ. V was shortened by 0 bases and J by 0 bases, with 10 bases between the two germline ends. In nucleotides, the CDR3 is TGCGCCAGCAGCTTGGGTGATACCTTAGCCAAAAACATTCAGTACTTC. Translated: CASSLGDTLAKNIQYF.

Details on this clone: The CDR3 does not end in the conserved phenylalanine or tryptophan, so this is likely a read error. The DNA is omitted, as the CDR3 cannot be located on it reliably, and the CDR3 follows TCRdb's listing. The chain combines TRBV2 with TRBJ2-7; TRBD1, the table's D call, lacks a check against the DNA. The CDR3 numbers 11 amino acids, ends counted. CDR1 and CDR2 (germline): SNHLY, FYNNEI. The chain's CDR3 is CASSVGQPLVI.

The chain uses TRBV30 and TRBJ2-7, with 8 bases aligning to TRBD1. CDR1 and CDR2 (germline): GTSNPN, SVGIG (reference sequence). The CDR3 is 13 amino acids. The trim removed 4 bases at V and 6 bases at J, leaving 8 bases unmatched. CDR3 sequence: CAWTGDRRGEQYF. CDR3 in DNA: TGTGCCTGGACTGGGGACAGGCGAGGCGAGCAGTACTTC. The entire variable domain, with the rest obtained from reference TRBV30 and TRBJ2-7, is as follows: SQTIHQWPATLVQPVGSPLSLECTVEGTSNPNLYWYRQAAGRGLQLLFYSVGIGQISSEVPQNLSASRPQDRQFILSSKKLLLSDSGFYLCAWTGDRRGEQYFGPGTRLTVT.

The chain combines TRBV2 with TRBJ2-3, with D maybe TRBD1 (6 bases). The CDR3 totals 12 residues. The germline V gene encodes CDR1 SNHLY and CDR2 FYNNEI. The V and J ends lost 8 bases and 2 bases respectively, with 8 bases between them. The CDR3 sequence is CASHRDTDTQYF. CDR3 in DNA: TGTGCCAGCCACAGGGACACAGATACGCAGTATTTT.